This TCR beta chain was found in a study of radiation and T cells in renal cell carcinoma. Study findings and constraints: In blood, top tumor clones expanded by 2 weeks, shrinking by 4.

This CDR3 region has 15 residues. Trimming took 7 bases from V and 1 from J, leaving 14 bases between them. Germline CDR1 and CDR2: MDHEN and SYDVKM. This clone was observed once. Its antigen is not identified. Only in-frame clones appear in the TCRdb table, and some are missing; sequencing was by immunoSEQ multiplex PCR. There are some 130,000 clones in the sample; 81% occur only once, and under 2.5% lies in the top ten. The time point is: blood 2 weeks post-SBRT. Treatment: 15 Gy SBRT to primary tumor, nephrectomy 4 weeks later. Radiation-treated patients gave blood at baseline, week 2 and week 4. The sequencing here drew on blood, taken from a patient whose treatment included radiotherapy and nephrectomy. The clonotype was recovered from a woman aged 60-75 years with renal cell carcinoma. The chain is built from TRBV28 and TRBJ1-5; TRBD1 is a possible D gene (5 bases). CDR3 protein: CASIGAQKSNQPQHF. In DNA, the CDR3 is TGTGCCAGCATTGGGGCTCAAAAGAGCAATCAGCCCCAGCATTTT.